This T cell receptor (beta chain) was found in a study of cytomegalovirus exposure and HLA in healthy donors. Between the trimmed V and J ends, which lost 2 bases and 8 bases, there was a span of 13 bases. The CDR3 is 14 residues long. Germline V gene data show CDR1 as SGHDT and CDR2 as YYEEEE. Both 60 Vbeta primers and 13 Jbeta primers went into the PCR. Profiled with immunoSEQ multiplex PCR; TCRdb holds only in-frame clones, not every one. The sample has tens of thousands of clones, about two thirds seen once. The sequencing sample was made of PBMCs. The sequence was collected from a woman aged 45 to 65 in good health and CMV-seropositive. The genes are TRBV5-6 and TRBJ1-4; possibly TRBD1 for D (5 bases). Here the CDR3 reads CASSFGGAGEKLFF. DNA for the CDR3: TGTGCCAGCAGCTTCGGAGGGGCGGGGGAAAAACTGTTTTTT.